This TCR beta chain was observed in a study of cytomegalovirus exposure and HLA in healthy donors. Germline values: CDR1 LNHNV, CDR2 YYDKDF (reference sequence). The CDR3 is made up of 13 amino acids. V dropped 5 bases and J dropped 0 bases, with 5 bases sitting between them. PCR employed 60 Vbeta and 13 Jbeta primers. Measured with immunoSEQ multiplex PCR; TCRdb has only the in-frame clones, and not every one. The data show roughly 120,000 clones, about two thirds seen once. Source material: PBMCs. The source is a woman in her sixties or seventies in good health and CMV-seropositive. V is TRBV15 and J is TRBJ2-1; D not certain. The CDR3 is CATSLSSYNEQFF. The DNA for the CDR3 is TGTGCCACCAGCCTCAGCTCCTACAATGAGCAGTTCTTC.